This TCR beta chain was identified in a study of monozygotic twins with inflammatory bowel disease (dated by TCRdb to the late 2010s). About the study as a whole: The complete study included approximately 30 monozygotic twin pairs: 19 IBD-discordant Danish pairs and nine German pairs, of which four were IBD-concordant and five were IBD-discordant. Disease-associated traits were sought mainly through comparisons between IBD patients and their genetically identical healthy co-twins within discordant pairs. Each individual had, on average, about 151 000 unique TCRalpha sequences and 181 000 unique TCRbeta sequences available for analysis. Broader findings and caveats from the paper: Concordant and discordant twins showed no difference in repertoire similarity, possibly because of limited statistical power. Compared with healthy twins, IBD patients had fewer clonotypes in common with other individuals, a difference most pronounced in patients showing signs of disease activity. No single strong signal or clonotype linked to IBD turned up in the results, so the idea that one exists was not supported. A decrease in TCRbeta repertoire diversity, as measured by inverse Simpson index, was observed in IBD patients compared with their healthy co-twins. Because patients were on differing immunosuppressive treatments, the repertoires may have picked up extra background noise and inter-individual variability. Different T cell subtypes could not be distinguished in the analysis.

With respect to this clonotype: Its specific antigen is unknown.

From each donor, a roughly 2.7 ml peripheral blood sample was collected into PAXgene tubes and kept at -80 degrees C. Total RNA was isolated from whole blood with the PAXgene blood miRNA kit on an automated QIAcube, without T cell sorting. Deep TCRalpha and TCRbeta repertoire profiling with unique molecular barcoding was performed on peripheral blood of monozygotic twin pairs concordant or discordant for inflammatory bowel disease. For every twin pair, smoking habits were documented, and each individual was categorised as a current, former or never smoker. Libraries were prepared through 5' RACE. The input for every TCR library was around 4,000 ng of total RNA. cDNA was synthesized with SMARTScribe reverse transcriptase in eight separate reactions per sample. During cDNA synthesis, template switching was used to introduce unique molecular identifiers that contained a 6-nucleotide sample barcode. Amplification of TCRalpha and TCRbeta cDNA involved two nested PCRs of approximately 17 and 9 cycles, and each PCR was followed by bead purification. Before amplification, the cDNA was both treated with uracil DNA-glycosylase and purified with the QIAquick PCR purification kit. The second PCR added Illumina TruSeq-compatible adapters along with sample-specific barcodes. TapeStation and Qubit were used to check library quality and concentration, and roughly 4.6 ng of each library was pooled. Sequencing of the pooled libraries was done on an Illumina HiSeq2500 single-index Rapid Run using custom sequencing primers and 2 x 100 bp reads. Regarding the original processing steps: PCR and sequencing errors were corrected by UMI-based consensus assembly using MiGEC version 1.2.6. MiXCR version 2.1.1 handled V(D)J alignment, clonotype assembly and CDR3 extraction. To normalise gene usage, clonotype sharing and MAIT/NKT TCR abundance, the analysis used the top 1000, 10 000 and 20 000 clonotypes per sample. Diversity was computed as the inverse Simpson index with the vegan R package after downsampling to 27 000 UMIs. Paired Mann-Whitney U tests were applied to discordant twin pairs, with Benjamini-Hochberg correction for multiple testing. Through TCRdb reprocessing, the reads give one entry per CDR3 protein sequence; DNA is omitted. In this record, the V and J calls reflect TCRdb's handling and not the investigators' own analysis. The table kept for this sample lists about 300,000 distinct CDR3 sequences. The ten largest clones represent approximately 5.4% of the sample.

Inclusive of the bounding cysteine and phenylalanine, the CDR3 is 16 residues long. No DNA appears here. The germline V gene (reference sequence) sets CDR1 to MNHEY and CDR2 to SMNVEV. The origin of this receptor is a human donor with ulcerative colitis or Crohn's disease, or a healthy co-twin of an affected twin (not recorded which). The chain uses TRBV27 and TRBJ1-2; TCRdb proposes TRBD1, but this gene call is untestable without DNA. The source material was blood. For the CDR3, the sequence is CASKGTGFKGGYGYTF.